This section outlines one TCR beta chain sequence together with its context. In its sample, this clonotype was seen many times. It lacks a known antigen. No qualities accompany the bases; no much larger clone lies one base away. To prepare the library, RACE was applied. Sequencing instrument: NextSeq 500. During library preparation, unique molecular identifiers were attached to individual cDNA molecules so that TCRs could be counted in a quantitative, reproducible way. For every blood RNA sample, sequencing covered both the TCR alpha and TCR beta chains. In the source study's methods: Samples had a median of 95,638 TCRs, with a range from roughly 20,000 to 690,600. V, J and CDR3 annotation of the TCR reads was performed with the Decombinator software suite. For PS versus PT1 abundance plots, all samples were subsampled to the same number of TCRs (28,000). Expanded TCRs were defined as absent before sensitization and observed at least eight times at the 2-week time point. TCRdb itself trimmed the public reads at Q25 with fastp, ran MiXCR and retained productive beta chains. For every CDR3 protein sequence, its rows merge into one entry that carries the most common genes and DNA. The authors' filters were not applied to this entry. For this sample the table gives some 79,000 distinct CDR3 sequences, of which 10% were detected only once. The ten largest make up less than 6.5% of the sample.

The source of the sample is a study of human T cells and chemical hapten exposure (dated by TCRdb to the early 2020s). Regarding the study in general: For sensitization, 2% DPC in acetone was applied to a roughly 2 cm by roughly 2 cm area of upper inner arm skin. Weekly therapeutic DPC doses were additionally applied to the scalp of patients throughout the roughly 25-week study period. Patch testing on the upper back used Finn chambers containing 0.01% DPC, with scoring done after 6 days according to International Contact Dermatitis Research Group standards. Most of the patients in the cohort were female, and the cohort covered alopecia areata with under or over 50% scalp involvement, alopecia totalis and alopecia universalis. Libraries were pooled for sequencing, and per-sample TCR yields varied mainly because of small differences in library volumes within the pool. In alopecia patients, the study followed how the peripheral blood TCR repertoire changed in vivo over primary and secondary sensitization to diphenylcyclopropenone (DPC), a hapten. Patient blood was sampled pre-sensitization (week 0) and at 2, 6 and about 24 weeks after DPC sensitization. About 28 alopecia patients gave blood for TCR sequencing at one to four time points (pre-sensitization, 2, 6 and 24 weeks). General conclusions and limits of the study: All patients had alopecia, a presumed autoimmune disease, so their immune response might differ from that of healthy individuals. Expanded TCRs formed significantly more large CDR3 similarity clusters than pre-sensitization or healthy control sets, consistent with antigen-driven responses. Repeated subsampling changed both the strength of the expansion versus patch-test correlation and the threshold at which the correlation became significant. A positive correlation was found between the number of PT1 expanded TCRs and patch test score, with significance reached at thresholds 8, 16 and 32 but not 4. The number of TCRs above 1 in 1000 frequency did not change with DPC sensitization; there was no evidence of global repertoire structure alterations.

V and J lose 1 base and 1 base, and a span of 13 bases separates them. The germline V gene supplies CDR1 MGHRA and CDR2 YSYEKL. There are 16 amino acids in the CDR3, from cysteine to phenylalanine inclusive. CDR3 DNA only is kept here, 48 bases in frame from base 1. The intended sense of this specimen's time point label: patch test 2, 6 weeks after DPC sensitization. Interpreted using the paper, the treatment or condition label stands for: therapeutic diphenylcyclopropenone sensitization with weekly scalp DPC. At every patch-test visit, the blood draw took place before the patch test was put on. Eligible patients were aged 18 to 70, diagnosed with alopecia, deemed suitable for DPC therapy, and excluded if pregnant. Total RNA was extracted from unfractionated whole blood that had been collected in Tempus Blood RNA tubes.

This receptor chain uses TRBV4-1 and TRBJ1-2, with the D gene uncertain. This specimen was whole blood, taken in connection with sensitization to the hapten diphenylcyclopropenone (DPC). The origin of this receptor is a woman aged 45-59 years with alopecia areata. Some clones in this sample may be carry-over from other donors' samples. The CDR3 region has the sequence CASSQVNSFGNYGYTF. The DNA sequence reads TGCGCCAGCAGCCAAGTTAACTCCTTTGGTAACTATGGCTACACCTTC.